A selection of T cell receptor beta chains follows, all from one sample in a study of PD-1 blockade in mismatch repair-deficient tumors. Using immunoSEQ multiplex PCR, the repertoire was profiled, and TCRdb retains in-frame clones only, with some absent. The repertoire includes approximately 100,000 clones, roughly four fifths of them detected once, and about 6.3% sits in the top ten. The input for sequencing was peripheral blood, taken 35 to 37 weeks after starting pembrolizumab. These receptor sequences come from an adult with mismatch repair-deficient cancer. CDR3s include the opening cysteine and the closing phenylalanine or tryptophan. D genes are given only for firm matches. Expanded clones are given a class, and other clones once, few, many or no size at all.

J: TRBJ1-2; D: NA; V: TRBV10-1; size: NA; CDR3: CASSELGVWYGYTF; DNA: TGCGCCAGCAGTGAGTTGGGGGTGTGGTATGGCTACACCTTC
J: TRBJ1-1; D: NA; V: TRBV7-2; size: NA; CDR3: CASSQTDRTEAFF; DNA: TGTGCCAGCAGCCAAACCGACAGGACTGAAGCTTTCTTT
J: TRBJ1-1; D: TRBD1; V: TRBV12-5; size: NA; CDR3: CASGSSGQPVPNTEAFF; DNA: TGTGCTAGTGGTTCGTCGGGACAGCCTGTGCCGAACACTGAAGCTTTCTTT
J: TRBJ2-1; D: NA; V: TRBV11-2; size: NA; CDR3: CASSFLRTNEQFF; DNA: TGTGCCAGCAGCTTCCTCCGCACTAATGAGCAGTTCTTC
J: TRBJ2-1; D: TRBD2; V: TRBV27; size: NA; CDR3: CASSSPGLAGSGHEQFF; DNA: TGTGCCAGCAGTTCCCCGGGACTAGCGGGCTCGGGCCATGAGCAGTTCTTC
J: TRBJ1-3; D: NA; V: TRBV5-1; size: NA; CDR3: CASSLDGAGNTIYF; DNA: TGCGCCAGCAGCTTGGATGGGGCGGGAAACACCATATATTTT
J: TRBJ1-2; D: NA; V: TRBV29-1; size: NA; CDR3: CSVENRDNYGYTF; DNA: TGCAGCGTTGAAAACAGAGATAACTATGGCTACACCTTC
J: TRBJ2-3; D: NA; V: TRBV7-9; size: NA; CDR3: CASSLLAGPGSTDTQYF; DNA: TGTGCCAGCAGCTTATTAGCAGGTCCGGGTAGCACAGATACGCAGTATTTT
J: TRBJ2-7; D: NA; V: TRBV27; size: once; CDR3: CASSFFGPPYEQYF; DNA: TGTGCCAGCAGCTTCTTTGGACCTCCCTACGAGCAGTACTTC
J: TRBJ1-2; D: NA; V: TRBV29-1; size: NA; CDR3: CSVVTGGGYGYTF; DNA: TGCAGCGTCGTGACAGGCGGGGGCTATGGCTACACCTTC
J: TRBJ1-2; D: TRBD1; V: TRBV2; size: NA; CDR3: CASSLRQGVNGYTF; DNA: TGTGCCAGCAGCCTTCGACAGGGAGTGAATGGCTACACCTTC
J: TRBJ2-2; D: NA; V: TRBV19; size: NA; CDR3: CASTGAIKNTGELFF; DNA: TGTGCCAGTACAGGGGCGATTAAGAACACCGGGGAGCTGTTTTTT
J: TRBJ2-1; D: TRBD2; V: TRBV11-3; size: NA; CDR3: CASTSTSGTYNEQFF; DNA: TGTGCCAGCACCTCGACTAGCGGGACTTACAATGAGCAGTTCTTC
J: TRBJ2-2; D: NA; V: TRBV29-1; size: once; CDR3: CSVEEGPVSPGELFF; DNA: TGCAGCGTTGAAGAAGGGCCGGTGTCGCCCGGGGAGCTGTTTTTT
J: TRBJ2-7; D: NA; V: TRBV10-3; size: NA; CDR3: CATLRRKGESYEQYF; DNA: TGTGCCACCCTCAGACGCAAAGGGGAATCCTACGAGCAGTACTTC
J: TRBJ2-7; D: NA; V: TRBV18; size: NA; CDR3: CASSPQVEEQYF; DNA: TGTGCCAGCTCACCACAGGTAGAAGAGCAGTACTTC
J: TRBJ1-1; D: TRBD1; V: TRBV6-4; size: NA; CDR3: CASRDRPNAEAFF; DNA: TGTGCCAGCAGGGACAGGCCGAACGCTGAAGCTTTCTTT
J: TRBJ1-1; D: NA; V: TRBV7-9; size: NA; CDR3: CASSFLGTEAFF; DNA: TGTGCCAGCAGCTTCTTAGGCACTGAAGCTTTCTTT
J: TRBJ2-7; D: NA; V: TRBV4-2; size: NA; CDR3: CASSQEPATYEQYF; DNA: TGTGCCAGCAGCCAAGAGCCAGCCACCTACGAGCAGTACTTC
J: TRBJ2-1; D: NA; V: TRBV6-5; size: once; CDR3: CASSYGRGAANEQFF; DNA: TGTGCCAGCAGTTACGGTAGAGGGGCCGCCAATGAGCAGTTCTTC
J: TRBJ2-7; D: TRBD2; V: TRBV7-8; size: NA; CDR3: CASSSGLAVYEQYF; DNA: TGTGCCAGCAGCTCAGGACTAGCGGTTTACGAGCAGTACTTC
J: TRBJ2-7; D: NA; V: TRBV5-1; size: NA; CDR3: CASTWGSGYEQYF; DNA: TGCGCCAGCACCTGGGGTAGCGGCTACGAGCAGTACTTC
J: TRBJ1-2; D: TRBD1; V: TRBV2; size: once; CDR3: CASSEQGAPPIYGYTF; DNA: TGTGCCAGCAGTGAGCAGGGGGCGCCCCCCATTTATGGCTACACCTTC
J: TRBJ1-2; D: NA; V: TRBV30; size: NA; CDR3: CACKSGDRFGYTF; DNA: TGTGCCTGCAAATCGGGAGACAGGTTCGGCTACACCTTC
J: TRBJ2-2; D: NA; V: TRBV7-3; size: few; CDR3: CASSSIVTGELFF; DNA: TGTGCCAGCAGCTCCATAGTAACCGGGGAGCTGTTTTTT
J: TRBJ2-7; D: TRBD2; V: TRBV7-2; size: NA; CDR3: CASSLQTSGSEQYF; DNA: TGTGCCAGCAGCTTACAGACTAGCGGGAGCGAGCAGTACTTC
J: TRBJ2-3; D: TRBD2; V: TRBV9; size: NA; CDR3: CASSRTQTSGRRTDTQYF; DNA: TGTGCCAGCAGCCGAACCCAAACTAGCGGGAGGAGGACAGATACGCAGTATTTT
J: TRBJ2-7; D: NA; V: TRBV14; size: NA; CDR3: CASSQDSDLLANEQYF; DNA: TGTGCCAGCAGCCAAGATTCAGACCTCCTGGCCAACGAGCAGTACTTC
J: TRBJ1-1; D: NA; V: TRBV27; size: NA; CDR3: CASSLGENTEAFF; DNA: TGTGCCAGCAGTTTAGGGGAGAACACTGAAGCTTTCTTT
J: TRBJ2-3; D: TRBD1; V: TRBV19; size: NA; CDR3: CASSTLLQGARGSTDTQYF; DNA: TGTGCCAGTAGTACACTGTTACAGGGGGCAAGAGGAAGCACAGATACGCAGTATTTT
J: TRBJ2-3; D: TRBD2; V: TRBV5-5; size: NA; CDR3: CASSLVAGGTDTQYF; DNA: TGTGCCAGCAGCTTGGTGGCCGGGGGGACAGATACGCAGTATTTT
J: TRBJ2-1; D: TRBD2; V: TRBV27; size: NA; CDR3: CASSPLGTSGYNEQFF; DNA: TGTGCCAGCAGTCCTCTCGGGACTAGCGGGTACAATGAGCAGTTCTTC
J: TRBJ1-1; D: NA; V: TRBV27; size: NA; CDR3: CASSFTGGTEAFF; DNA: TGTGCCAGCAGTTTCACGGGGGGCACTGAAGCTTTCTTT
J: TRBJ1-5; D: NA; V: TRBV6-1; size: NA; CDR3: CASSGPDQPQHF; DNA: TGTGCCAGCAGTGGACCGGATCAGCCCCAGCATTTT
J: TRBJ1-2; D: NA; V: TRBV5-1; size: NA; CDR3: CASRFLMRGDYGYTF; DNA: TGCGCCAGCAGGTTTCTCATGCGGGGGGACTATGGCTACACCTTC
J: TRBJ2-3; D: TRBD2; V: TRBV4-2; size: NA; CDR3: CASSQSWRTSGRTDTQYF; DNA: TGTGCCAGCAGCCAATCTTGGCGAACTAGCGGGAGAACAGATACGCAGTATTTT
J: TRBJ2-2; D: NA; V: TRBV19; size: once; CDR3: CASTFRTENTGELFF; DNA: TGTGCCAGTACCTTCAGGACTGAGAACACCGGGGAGCTGTTTTTT
J: TRBJ2-1; D: TRBD1; V: TRBV7-9; size: NA; CDR3: CASSPTGSPYNEQFF; DNA: TGTGCCAGCAGCCCGACAGGGAGCCCCTACAATGAGCAGTTCTTC
J: TRBJ2-7; D: NA; V: TRBV5-1; size: NA; CDR3: CASSLVDSSYEQYF; DNA: TGCGCCAGCAGCTTGGTAGACAGCTCCTACGAGCAGTACTTC
J: TRBJ1-2; D: NA; V: TRBV9; size: few; CDR3: CASSVEEGRYGYTF; DNA: TGTGCCAGCAGCGTAGAGGAAGGTCGCTATGGCTACACCTTC
J: TRBJ2-1; D: NA; V: TRBV7-3; size: NA; CDR3: CASSSPRATSFTSAYNEQFF; DNA: TGTGCCAGCAGCTCACCCCGGGCGACCTCCTTTACATCCGCCTACAATGAGCAGTTCTTC
J: TRBJ2-1; D: NA; V: TRBV19; size: NA; CDR3: CASSITSFHEQFF; DNA: TGTGCCAGTAGTATTACCAGTTTTCATGAGCAGTTCTTC
J: TRBJ2-2; D: NA; V: TRBV5-1; size: NA; CDR3: CASSFGTNTGELFF; DNA: TGCGCCAGCAGCTTTGGAACGAACACCGGGGAGCTGTTTTTT
J: TRBJ2-3; D: TRBD2; V: TRBV4-2; size: NA; CDR3: CASSQGLAGLTDTQYF; DNA: TGTGCCAGCAGCCAGGGACTAGCGGGGCTCACAGATACGCAGTATTTT
J: TRBJ2-1; D: TRBD2; V: TRBV10-2; size: NA; CDR3: CASAGADNEQFF; DNA: TGCGCCAGCGCGGGAGCTGACAATGAGCAGTTCTTC
J: TRBJ1-5; D: NA; V: TRBV13; size: few; CDR3: CASSLGTGNQPQHF; DNA: TGTGCCAGCAGCTTAGGGACGGGGAATCAGCCCCAGCATTTT
J: TRBJ2-7; D: TRBD1; V: TRBV7-9; size: NA; CDR3: CASSLGGTGIYEQYF; DNA: TGTGCCAGCAGCTTAGGCGGGACAGGGATCTACGAGCAGTACTTC
J: TRBJ2-1; D: NA; V: TRBV25-1; size: NA; CDR3: CATELSSYNEQFF; DNA: TGTGCCACAGAACTTAGCTCCTACAATGAGCAGTTCTTC
J: TRBJ1-1; D: NA; V: TRBV7-9; size: NA; CDR3: CASSLGGLRTEAFF; DNA: TGTGCCAGCAGTCTAGGGGGGCTCAGGACTGAAGCTTTCTTT